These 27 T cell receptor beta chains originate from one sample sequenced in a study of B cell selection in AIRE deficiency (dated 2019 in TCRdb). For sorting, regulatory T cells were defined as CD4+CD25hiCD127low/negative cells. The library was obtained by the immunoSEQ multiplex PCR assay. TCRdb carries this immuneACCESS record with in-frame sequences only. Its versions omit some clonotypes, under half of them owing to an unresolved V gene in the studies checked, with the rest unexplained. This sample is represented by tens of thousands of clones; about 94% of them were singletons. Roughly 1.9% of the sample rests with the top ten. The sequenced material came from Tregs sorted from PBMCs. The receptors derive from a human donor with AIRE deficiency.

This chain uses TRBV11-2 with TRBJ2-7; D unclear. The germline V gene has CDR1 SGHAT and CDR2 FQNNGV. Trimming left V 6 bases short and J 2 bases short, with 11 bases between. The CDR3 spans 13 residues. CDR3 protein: CASRPGPAYEQYF. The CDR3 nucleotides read TGTGCCAGCAGACCTGGACCGGCCTACGAGCAGTACTTC.

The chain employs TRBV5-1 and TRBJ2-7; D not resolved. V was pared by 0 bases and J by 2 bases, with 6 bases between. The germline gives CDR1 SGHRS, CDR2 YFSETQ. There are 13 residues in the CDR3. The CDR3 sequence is CASSLGRTYEQYF. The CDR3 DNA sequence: TGCGCCAGCAGCTTGGGCAGGACCTACGAGCAGTACTTC.

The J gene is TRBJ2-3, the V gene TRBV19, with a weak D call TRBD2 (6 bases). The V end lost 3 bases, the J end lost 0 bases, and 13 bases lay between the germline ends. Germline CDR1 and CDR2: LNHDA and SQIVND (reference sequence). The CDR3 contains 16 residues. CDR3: CASSMEGGDSTDTQYF. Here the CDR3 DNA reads TGTGCCAGTAGTATGGAGGGCGGGGATAGCACAGATACGCAGTATTTT.

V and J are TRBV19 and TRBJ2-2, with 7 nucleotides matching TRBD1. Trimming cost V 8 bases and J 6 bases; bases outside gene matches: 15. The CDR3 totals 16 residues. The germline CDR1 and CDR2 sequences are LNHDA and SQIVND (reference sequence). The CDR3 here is CASGKTGKVTAGELFF. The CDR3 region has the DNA TGTGCCAGTGGGAAGACAGGGAAGGTTACGGCCGGGGAGCTGTTTTTT.

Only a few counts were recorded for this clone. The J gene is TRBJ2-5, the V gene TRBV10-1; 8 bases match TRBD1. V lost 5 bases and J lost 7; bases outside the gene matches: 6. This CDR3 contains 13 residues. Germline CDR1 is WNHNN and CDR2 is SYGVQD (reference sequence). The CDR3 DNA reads TGCGCCAGCAGTCCGGGACAGGCTAGGACCCAGTACTTC. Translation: CASSPGQARTQYF.

CDR3 bases: TGTGCCAGCAGCCAGGGAGTGGGTGTGGAGGGGCAGTACTTC. The encoded protein is CASSQGVGVEGQYF. The V gene is TRBV7-2, the J gene TRBJ2-7; tentative D call: TRBD2 (6 bases). This CDR3 spans 14 amino acids. The V and J ends lost 5 bases and 9 bases respectively, with 20 bases between them. Germline V gene lookup returns CDR1 SGHTA and CDR2 FQGNSA.

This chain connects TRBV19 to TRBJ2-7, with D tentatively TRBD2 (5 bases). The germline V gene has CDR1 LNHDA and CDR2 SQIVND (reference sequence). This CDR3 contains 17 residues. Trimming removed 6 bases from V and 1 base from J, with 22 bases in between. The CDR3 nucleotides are TGTGCCAGTAGCCGCCGGGGTTGGGCAGGTGGGTCCTACGAGCAGTACTTC. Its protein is CASSRRGWAGGSYEQYF.

For the CDR3, the DNA is TGTGCCAGCAGTAGGGCGAACACTGAAGCTTTCTTT. Protein product: CASSRANTEAFF. The chain has TRBV25-1 and TRBJ1-1; D unresolved. V lost 5 bases and J 1 base, leaving 5 bases between the germline ends. Germline V gene sequence: CDR1 MGHDK, CDR2 SYGVNS. The CDR3 totals 12 residues.

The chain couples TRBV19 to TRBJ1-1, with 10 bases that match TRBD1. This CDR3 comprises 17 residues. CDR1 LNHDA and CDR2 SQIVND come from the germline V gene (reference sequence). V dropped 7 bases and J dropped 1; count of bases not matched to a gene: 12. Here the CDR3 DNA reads TGTGCCAGTACCAGACAGGGGGCCGGTGGTTGGAACACTGAAGCTTTCTTT. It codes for CASTRQGAGGWNTEAFF.

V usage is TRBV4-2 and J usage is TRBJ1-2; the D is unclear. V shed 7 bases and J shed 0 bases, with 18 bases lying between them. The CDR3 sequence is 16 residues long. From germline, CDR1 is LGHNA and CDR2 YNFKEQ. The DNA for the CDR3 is TGTGCCAGCACCAAAGAAGTCGGGCGCTCTAACTATGGCTACACCTTC. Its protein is CASTKEVGRSNYGYTF.

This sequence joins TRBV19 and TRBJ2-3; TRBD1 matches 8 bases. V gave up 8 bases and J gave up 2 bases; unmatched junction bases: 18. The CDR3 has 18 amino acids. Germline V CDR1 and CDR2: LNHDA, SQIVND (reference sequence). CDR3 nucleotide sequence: TGTGCCAGTTCACAGGACAGGGAAGCCGGTAGAGTCACAGATACGCAGTATTTT. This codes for CASSQDREAGRVTDTQYF.

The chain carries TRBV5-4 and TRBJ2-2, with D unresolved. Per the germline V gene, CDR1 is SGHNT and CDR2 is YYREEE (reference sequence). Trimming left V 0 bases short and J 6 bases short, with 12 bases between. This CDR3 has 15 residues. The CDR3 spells CASSLAARPAGELFF. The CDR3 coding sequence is TGTGCCAGCAGCTTGGCGGCCCGGCCCGCCGGGGAGCTGTTTTTT.

This CDR3 is CASSLGGSGGYTF. The DNA for the CDR3 is TGCGCCAGCAGCTTGGGTGGGAGTGGAGGCTACACCTTC. The chain couples TRBV5-1 to TRBJ1-2; no clear D. Trimming took 0 bases from V and 8 from J, leaving 11 bases between them. The CDR3 is 13 amino acids. Germline CDR1 SGHRS, CDR2 YFSETQ.

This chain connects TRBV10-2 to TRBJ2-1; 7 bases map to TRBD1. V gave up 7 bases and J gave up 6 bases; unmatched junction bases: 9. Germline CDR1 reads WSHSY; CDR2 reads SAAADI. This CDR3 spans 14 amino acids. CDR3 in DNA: TGCGCCAGCATTGGCCTGAGGGACAGCAATGAGCAGTTCTTC. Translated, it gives CASIGLRDSNEQFF.

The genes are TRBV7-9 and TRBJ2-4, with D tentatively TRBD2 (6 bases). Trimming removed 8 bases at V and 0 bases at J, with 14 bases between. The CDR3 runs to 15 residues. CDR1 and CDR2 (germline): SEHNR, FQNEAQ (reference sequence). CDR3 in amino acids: CASEEGRLAKNIQYF. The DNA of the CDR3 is TGTGCCAGCGAGGAGGGCCGCCTAGCCAAAAACATTCAGTACTTC. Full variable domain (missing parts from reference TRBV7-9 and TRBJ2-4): DTGVSQNPRHKITKRGQNVTFRCDPISEHNRLYWYRQTLGQGPEFLTYFQNEAQLEKSRLLSDRFSAERPKGSFSTLEIQRTEQGDSAMYLCASEEGRLAKNIQYFGAGTRLSVL.

CDR3 in amino acids: CASSPLRSGGPTGEQYF. In DNA, the CDR3 is TGTGCCAGCAGCCCCCTCCGCAGCGGAGGCCCCACCGGGGAGCAGTACTTC. V is TRBV7-6 and J is TRBJ2-7; D may be TRBD2 (5 bases). V was trimmed by 5 bases and J by 7 bases, leaving 27 bases between them. CDR1 is SGHVS, CDR2 FNYEAQ, per germline. This CDR3 spans 17 amino acids.

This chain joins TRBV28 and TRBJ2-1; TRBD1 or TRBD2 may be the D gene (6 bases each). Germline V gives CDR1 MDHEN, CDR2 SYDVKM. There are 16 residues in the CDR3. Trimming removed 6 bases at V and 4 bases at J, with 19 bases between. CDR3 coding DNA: TGTGCCAGCAGCCTCAGAGGGGGGAGTGGATACAATGAGCAGTTCTTC. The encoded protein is CASSLRGGSGYNEQFF.

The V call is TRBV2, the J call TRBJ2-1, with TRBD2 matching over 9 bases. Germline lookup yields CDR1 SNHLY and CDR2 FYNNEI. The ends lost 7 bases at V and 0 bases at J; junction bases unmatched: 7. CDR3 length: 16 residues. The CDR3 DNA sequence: TGTGCCAGCACCAGACTAGCGGTTAGCTCCTACAATGAGCAGTTCTTC. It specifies CASTRLAVSSYNEQFF.

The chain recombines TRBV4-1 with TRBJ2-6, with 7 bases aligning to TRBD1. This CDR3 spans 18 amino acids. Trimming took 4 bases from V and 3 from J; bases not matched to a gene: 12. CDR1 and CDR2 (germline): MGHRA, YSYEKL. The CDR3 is CASSRTGIPRIGANVLTF. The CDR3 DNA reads TGCGCCAGCAGCCGGACAGGAATCCCGAGAATTGGGGCCAACGTCCTGACTTTC.

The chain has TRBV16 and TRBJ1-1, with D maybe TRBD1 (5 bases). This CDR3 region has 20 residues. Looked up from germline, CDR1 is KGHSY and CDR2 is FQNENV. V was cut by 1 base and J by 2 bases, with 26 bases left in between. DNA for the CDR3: TGTGCCAGCAGCCAATTAGTGAGACAGCTGGTCAGAAGAAGAAACACTGAAGCTTTCTTT. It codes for CASSQLVRQLVRRRNTEAFF.

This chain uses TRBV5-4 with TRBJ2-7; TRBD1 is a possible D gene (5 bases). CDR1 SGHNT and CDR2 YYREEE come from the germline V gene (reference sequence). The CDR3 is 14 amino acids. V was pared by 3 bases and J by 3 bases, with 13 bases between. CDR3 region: CASSSKGANYEQYF. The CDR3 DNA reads TGTGCCAGCAGCTCAAAAGGGGCGAACTACGAGCAGTACTTC.

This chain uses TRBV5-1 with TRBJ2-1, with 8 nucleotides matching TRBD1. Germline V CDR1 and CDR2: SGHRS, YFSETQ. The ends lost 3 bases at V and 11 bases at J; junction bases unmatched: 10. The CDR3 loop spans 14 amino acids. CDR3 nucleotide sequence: TGCGCCAGCAGCTGGAAGACAGGGGCTCGCAAGCAGTTCTTC. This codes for CASSWKTGARKQFF.

The CDR3 loop is CASSSDNQETQYF. DNA of the CDR3: TGTGCCAGCAGCTCCGACAACCAAGAGACCCAGTACTTC. The chain links TRBV7-9 to TRBJ2-5; D gene unclear. Germline V gene lookup returns CDR1 SEHNR and CDR2 FQNEAQ (reference sequence). This CDR3 has 13 amino acids. V dropped 4 bases and J dropped 0 bases, with 6 bases sitting between them.

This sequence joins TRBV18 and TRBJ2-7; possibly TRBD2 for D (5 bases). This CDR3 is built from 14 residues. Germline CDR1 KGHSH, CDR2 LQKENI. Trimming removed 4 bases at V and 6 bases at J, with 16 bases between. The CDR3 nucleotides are TGTGCCAGCTCACGTGAGGGCCCCGTCGGCGAGCAGTACTTC. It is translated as CASSREGPVGEQYF.

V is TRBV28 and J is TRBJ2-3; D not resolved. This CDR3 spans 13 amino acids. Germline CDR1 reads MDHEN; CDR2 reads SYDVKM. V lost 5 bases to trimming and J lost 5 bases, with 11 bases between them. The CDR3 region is CASSAYGLDTQYF. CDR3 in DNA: TGTGCCAGCAGTGCATACGGTCTAGATACGCAGTATTTT.

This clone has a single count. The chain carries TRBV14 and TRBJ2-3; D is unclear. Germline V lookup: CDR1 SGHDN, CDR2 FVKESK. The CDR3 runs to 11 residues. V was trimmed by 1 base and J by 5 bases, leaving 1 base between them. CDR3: CASSQGDTQYF. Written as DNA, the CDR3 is TGTGCCAGCAGCCAAGGAGATACGCAGTATTTT.

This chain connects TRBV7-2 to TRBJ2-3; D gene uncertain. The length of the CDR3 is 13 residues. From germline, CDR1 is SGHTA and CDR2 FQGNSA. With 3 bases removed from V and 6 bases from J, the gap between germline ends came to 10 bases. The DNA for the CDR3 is TGTGCCAGCAGCTTCCAGGAGCTGGATACGCAGTATTTT. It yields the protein CASSFQELDTQYF.